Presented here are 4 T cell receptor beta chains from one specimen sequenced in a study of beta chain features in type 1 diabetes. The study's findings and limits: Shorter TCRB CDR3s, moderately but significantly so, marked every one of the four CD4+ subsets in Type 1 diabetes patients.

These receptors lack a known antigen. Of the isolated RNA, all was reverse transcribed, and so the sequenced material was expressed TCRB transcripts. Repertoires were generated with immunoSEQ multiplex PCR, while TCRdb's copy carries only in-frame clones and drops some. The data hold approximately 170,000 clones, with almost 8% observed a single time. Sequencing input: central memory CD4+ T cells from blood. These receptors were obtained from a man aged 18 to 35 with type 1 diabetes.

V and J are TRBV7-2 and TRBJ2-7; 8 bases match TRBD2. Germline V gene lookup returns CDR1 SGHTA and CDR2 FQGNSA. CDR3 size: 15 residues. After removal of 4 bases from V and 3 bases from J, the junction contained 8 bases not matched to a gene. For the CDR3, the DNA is TGTGCCAGCAGCTCCGGACTAGCCGGTGGCTACGAGCAGTACTTC. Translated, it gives CASSSGLAGGYEQYF. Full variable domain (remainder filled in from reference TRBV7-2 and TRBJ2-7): GAGVSQSPSNKVTEKGKDVELRCDPISGHTALYWYRQSLGQGLEFLIYFQGNSAPDKSGLPSDRFSAERTGGSVSTLTIQRTQQEDSAVYLCASSSGLAGGYEQYFGPGTRLTVT.

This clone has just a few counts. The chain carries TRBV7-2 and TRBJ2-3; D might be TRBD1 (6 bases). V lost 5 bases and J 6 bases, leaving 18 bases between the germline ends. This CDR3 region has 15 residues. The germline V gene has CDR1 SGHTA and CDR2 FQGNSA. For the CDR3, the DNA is TGTGCCAGCAGCCTCGGACAGCAGGGTGTGGATACGCAGTATTTT. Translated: CASSLGQQGVDTQYF.

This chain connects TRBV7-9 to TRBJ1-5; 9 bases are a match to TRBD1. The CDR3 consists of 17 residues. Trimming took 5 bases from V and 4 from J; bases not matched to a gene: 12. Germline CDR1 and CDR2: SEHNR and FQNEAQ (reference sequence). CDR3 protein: CASSPGGPGQGNQPQHF. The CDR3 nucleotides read TGTGCCAGCAGCCCAGGGGGACCGGGACAGGGAAATCAGCCCCAGCATTTT.

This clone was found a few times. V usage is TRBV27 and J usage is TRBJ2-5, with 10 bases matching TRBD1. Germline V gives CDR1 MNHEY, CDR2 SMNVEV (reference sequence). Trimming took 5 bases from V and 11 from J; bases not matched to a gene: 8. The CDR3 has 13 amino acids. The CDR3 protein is CASSKDRGPEQYF. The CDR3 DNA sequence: TGTGCCAGCAGTAAAGACAGGGGGCCAGAGCAGTACTTC.